These 32 T cell receptor beta chains originate from one sample sequenced in a study of T cell changes during pregnancy in multiple sclerosis. Method: immunoSEQ multiplex PCR; TCRdb's copy keeps in-frame clones and lacks some. Of some 28,000 clones in the sample, 85% to 90% were seen once. Sequencing used CD8+ T cells from peripheral blood mononuclear cells, obtained before pregnancy. These TCRs come from a female donor with multiple sclerosis, enrolled in a pregnancy study.

The rearrangement joins TRBV7-9 to TRBJ2-1, with 7 bases fitting TRBD1. The junction had 5 bases not matched to a gene; V was cut back by 6 bases and J by 0 bases. CDR3 size: 15 residues. Per germline, CDR1 SEHNR and CDR2 FQNEAQ (reference sequence). CDR3 residues: CASRTTGDSYNEQFF. CDR3 sequence (DNA): TGTGCCAGCAGAACCACAGGGGACTCCTACAATGAGCAGTTCTTC.

The rearrangement joins TRBV11-1 to TRBJ1-1, with a tentative D call TRBD1 (5 bases). CDR1 is SGHAT and CDR2 is FQDESV in the germline V gene (reference sequence). The CDR3 sequence is 17 residues long. Trimming removed 2 bases at V and 3 bases at J, with 19 bases between. In DNA, the CDR3 is TGTGCCAGCAGCTTAATAGGGGCTTCGAACCGGGACACTGAAGCTTTCTTT. This translates into CASSLIGASNRDTEAFF.

V usage is TRBV29-1 and J usage is TRBJ2-1; D is unclear. V lost 3 bases, J lost 10 bases, and 10 bases lay in between. The CDR3 is 11 residues long. CDR1 and CDR2 (germline): SQVTM, ANQGSEA. The DNA of the CDR3 is TGCAGCGTTGAGGGCCCATCAGAGCAGTTCTTC. Protein: CSVEGPSEQFF.

The rearrangement joins TRBV6-1 to TRBJ2-3; 10 nucleotides agree with TRBD2. The CDR3 covers 16 residues. The germline V gene has CDR1 MNHNS and CDR2 SASEGT. The trim removed 2 bases at V and 4 bases at J, leaving 6 bases unmatched. The CDR3 sequence is CASSEWASGGADTQYF. CDR3 DNA sequence: TGTGCCAGCAGTGAATGGGCTAGCGGGGGCGCAGATACGCAGTATTTT.

The DNA of the CDR3 is TGTGCCAGCAGCTTGAGGGGGCGCTTTCCGCAGTATTTT. Protein: CASSLRGRFPQYF. The chain joins TRBV7-8 to TRBJ2-3; 7 bases match TRBD1. The CDR3 is made up of 13 amino acids. V lost 3 bases to trimming and J lost 10 bases; unmatched junction nucleotides: 7. Germline loops: CDR1 SGHVS, CDR2 FQNEAQ.

The chain employs TRBV4-3 and TRBJ2-5; 7 bases align to TRBD1. Trimming took 2 bases from V and 0 from J; bases not matched to a gene: 3. From germline, CDR1 is LGHNA and CDR2 YSLEER. The CDR3 is 15 amino acids. CDR3 bases: TGCGCCAGCAGCCAACTGGGGACAGACCAAGAGACCCAGTACTTC. Its translation: CASSQLGTDQETQYF.

The chain employs TRBV11-1 and TRBJ2-1, with 9 nucleotides matching TRBD1. V was clipped by 4 bases and J by 3 bases; unmatched bases: 4. The CDR3 totals 15 residues. Germline-derived CDR1 and CDR2 are SGHAT and FQDESV (reference sequence). This CDR3 is CASSSDRGDYNEQFF. CDR3 nucleotide sequence: TGTGCCAGCAGCTCGGACAGGGGCGACTACAATGAGCAGTTCTTC.

CDR3 residues: CASGDRAHHSNQPQHF. In nucleotides, the CDR3 is TGTGCCAGTGGAGACAGGGCGCACCATAGCAATCAGCCCCAGCATTTT. This sequence joins TRBV19 and TRBJ1-5, with 7 bases matching TRBD1. CDR1 is LNHDA and CDR2 is SQIVND in the germline V gene (reference sequence). J gave up 0 bases and V 8 bases, and 10 bases lay outside the gene matches. The CDR3 is 16 residues long.

This chain uses TRBV4-3 with TRBJ1-2; D not certain. The ends were cut back, 1 base at V and 4 bases at J, with 7 bases in the middle. Germline V lookup: CDR1 LGHNA, CDR2 YSLEER. The CDR3 has 13 residues. CDR3 residues: CASSQGPGYGYTF. CDR3 DNA sequence: TGCGCCAGCAGCCAAGGGCCGGGCTATGGCTACACCTTC.

The chain carries TRBV9 and TRBJ2-7; D not resolved. Trimming left V 0 bases short and J 0 bases short, with 7 bases between. Germline V gene lookup returns CDR1 SGDLS and CDR2 YYNGEE. The CDR3 has 14 residues. In DNA, the CDR3 is TGTGCCAGCAGCGTAGAGAGCGACTCCTACGAGCAGTACTTC. Encoded protein: CASSVESDSYEQYF.

The gene calls are TRBV5-1 and TRBJ2-5; the match to TRBD2 covers 7 bases. With V trimmed by 3 bases and J by 5 bases, 13 bases remained unmatched. Germline V gives CDR1 SGHRS, CDR2 YFSETQ. CDR3 length: 16 amino acids. CDR3 DNA: TGCGCCAGCAGCTCGGGAGGCGCAACCGCGGAGGAGACCCAGTACTTC. This codes for CASSSGGATAEETQYF.

The chain is built from TRBV29-1 and TRBJ1-2, with 8 positions matching TRBD1. The CDR3 totals 15 residues. Germline trimming cut 4 bases from V and 5 bases from J; bases unmatched to any gene: 12. Germline lookup yields CDR1 SQVTM and CDR2 ANQGSEA. The CDR3 DNA reads TGCAGCGTTGGTACGCCCGGGACAGGAGTTTATGGCTACACCTTC. This translates into CSVGTPGTGVYGYTF.

The chain employs TRBV2 and TRBJ1-6; 9 positions agree with TRBD1. V trimming: 3 bases; J trimming: 7 bases; junction bases outside the gene matches: 1. The CDR3 spans 14 residues. The germline gives CDR1 SNHLY, CDR2 FYNNEI. This CDR3 is CASSEGTGNSPLHF. Written as DNA, the CDR3 is TGTGCCAGCAGTGAGGGGACAGGGAATTCACCCCTCCACTTT.

This clone has only a few counts. The chain uses TRBV6-4 and TRBJ2-2; 9 positions match TRBD1. Trimming at V came to 4 bases and at J to 3 bases, leaving 0 bases not matched to a gene. This CDR3 spans 14 amino acids. Germline assignment: CDR1 MRHNA and CDR2 SNTAGT. CDR3: CASSGTGDTGELFF. The CDR3 bases are TGTGCCAGCAGTGGGACAGGGGACACCGGGGAGCTGTTTTTT.

The chain joins TRBV10-2 to TRBJ1-6; 9 nucleotides align to TRBD1. CDR1 and CDR2 from the germline V gene are WSHSY and SAAADI. With 5 bases clipped from V and 10 bases from J, the junction kept 15 bases outside the gene matches. This CDR3 is 17 amino acids long. This CDR3 reads CASSPTGTGPFNSPLHF. CDR3 nucleotide sequence: TGCGCCAGCAGTCCAACCGGGACAGGGCCGTTTAACTCACCCCTCCACTTT.

Of note for this clone: Different DNA sequences within this sample yield the same CDR3. The chain joins TRBV29-1 to TRBJ2-1; D gene ambiguous. The CDR3 covers 10 residues. V was shortened by 6 bases and J by 8 bases, with 8 bases between the two germline ends. Germline values: CDR1 SQVTM, CDR2 ANQGSEA. CDR3 residues: CSVVSYEQFF. The CDR3 DNA is TGCAGCGTGGTGAGTTATGAGCAGTTCTTC.

The DNA of the CDR3 is TGTGCCAGTAGTCCTCGACAGGGTTGGGGTTTGACAGATACGCAGTATTTT. Translation: CASSPRQGWGLTDTQYF. V and J are TRBV19 and TRBJ2-3; 7 bases fit TRBD1. V lost 5 bases, J lost 3 bases, and 14 bases stayed unmatched. Germline CDR1 LNHDA, CDR2 SQIVND (reference sequence). This CDR3 is built from 17 residues.

This rearrangement joins TRBV27 to TRBJ2-3; 7 nucleotides line up with TRBD2. Germline CDR1 and CDR2: MNHEY and SMNVEV (reference sequence). This CDR3 is built from 15 residues. After removal of 2 bases from V and 7 bases from J, the junction contained 9 bases not matched to a gene. The CDR3 DNA is TGTGCCAGCAGTTTAGTTGCGGGGGACCCAAATACGCAGTATTTT. It codes for CASSLVAGDPNTQYF.

V and J are TRBV6-1 and TRBJ2-2, with 8 positions matching TRBD2. Germline assignment: CDR1 MNHNS and CDR2 SASEGT. With 3 bases clipped from V and 4 bases from J, the junction kept 1 base outside the gene matches. The length of the CDR3 is 14 residues. This chain's CDR3 is CASSDGTSTGELFF. The CDR3, as DNA: TGTGCCAGCAGTGACGGGACTAGCACCGGGGAGCTGTTTTTT.

The chain couples TRBV6-1 to TRBJ2-2, with a tentative D call TRBD2 (5 bases). From germline, CDR1 is MNHNS and CDR2 SASEGT. V was cut by 6 bases and J by 6 bases, with 14 bases left in between. The CDR3 covers 14 residues. The CDR3 DNA sequence: TGTGCCAGCAGCGAGGGTGGAGCGTCCGGGGAGCTGTTTTTT. Its translation is CASSEGGASGELFF.

V and J are TRBV5-4 and TRBJ1-1; D remains unclear. This CDR3 contains 12 residues. The germline gives CDR1 SGHNT, CDR2 YYREEE (reference sequence). The V end was cut by 1 base, the J end by 7 bases, with 8 bases between. The CDR3 loop is CASSLSEREAFF. CDR3 DNA: TGTGCCAGCAGCTTGAGTGAGCGTGAAGCTTTCTTT.

The chain combines TRBV4-3 with TRBJ2-5; possible D gene TRBD1, 5 bases. CDR3 length: 16 residues. The germline V gene encodes CDR1 LGHNA and CDR2 YSLEER. Trimming removed 0 bases at V and 4 bases at J, with 15 bases between. CDR3 nucleotides: TGCGCCAGCAGCCAAGACTACGGATCGGACACAGAGACCCAGTACTTC. Translating gives CASSQDYGSDTETQYF.

The chain uses TRBV6-6 and TRBJ1-1; the D is unclear. The CDR3 runs 14 residues. The germline CDR1 and CDR2 sequences are MNHNY and SVGAGI (reference sequence). V was trimmed by 3 bases and J by 3 bases, leaving 11 bases between them. This CDR3 reads CASSYEASDTEAFF. The CDR3 coding sequence is TGTGCCAGCAGTTATGAGGCTTCGGACACTGAAGCTTTCTTT.

This clone appeared a single time. The J gene is TRBJ2-3, the V gene TRBV6-5; TRBD2 matches 12 bases. Germline CDR1 is MNHEY and CDR2 is SVGAGI. V lost 5 bases, J lost 6 bases, and 6 bases stayed unmatched. The CDR3 spans 15 residues. The CDR3 DNA follows: TGTGCCAGCAGTCCAGGACTAGCGGGGCCGGATACGCAGTATTTT. The encoded protein is CASSPGLAGPDTQYF.

The chain is built from TRBV4-2 and TRBJ2-1, with TRBD2 matching over 10 bases. The length of the CDR3 is 16 residues. Germline values: CDR1 LGHNA, CDR2 YNFKEQ. V lost 0 bases and J lost 9; bases outside the gene matches: 8. This chain's CDR3 is CASSQDGAGGVGEQFF. DNA for the CDR3: TGTGCCAGCAGCCAAGACGGAGCGGGGGGGGTAGGTGAGCAGTTCTTC.

The chain combines TRBV19 with TRBJ1-1; tentative D call: TRBD1 (5 bases). Trimming left V 4 bases short and J 7 bases short, with 10 bases between. Germline CDR1 reads LNHDA; CDR2 reads SQIVND (reference sequence). This CDR3 comprises 12 residues. The CDR3 DNA is TGTGCCAGTAGTACCCGACAGCATGAAGCTTTCTTT. It is translated as CASSTRQHEAFF. The entire variable domain, with the rest obtained from reference TRBV19 and TRBJ1-1, is as follows: DGGITQSPKYLFRKEGQNVTLSCEQNLNHDAMYWYRQDPGQGLRLIYYSQIVNDFQKGDIAEGYSVSREKKESFPLTVTSAQKNPTAFYLCASSTRQHEAFFGQGTRLTVV.

J is TRBJ1-3 and V is TRBV2; a weak D match, TRBD1 (5 bases). The V gene lost 6 bases and the J gene lost 4 bases, with 13 bases spanning the gap. The CDR3 runs 14 residues. Germline CDR1 and CDR2: SNHLY and FYNNEI. CDR3 loop: CASSRQPLGNTIYF. The CDR3 nucleotides are TGTGCCAGCAGCCGACAGCCACTGGGAAACACCATATATTTT.

This chain uses TRBV6-4 with TRBJ2-1; weak D call: TRBD1 (5 bases). V was clipped by 0 bases and J by 6 bases, with 12 bases between them. Germline CDR1 reads MRHNA; CDR2 reads SNTAGT. The CDR3 spans 15 residues. CDR3 sequence reads: CASSDSTVAPNEQFF. The CDR3 DNA reads as TGTGCCAGCAGTGACTCGACAGTGGCGCCCAATGAGCAGTTCTTC.

The chain combines TRBV2 with TRBJ1-2; D is ambiguous. The CDR3 has 13 residues. Germline CDR1 is SNHLY and CDR2 is FYNNEI. V lost 3 bases and J 5 bases, leaving 10 bases between the germline ends. Here the CDR3 reads CASSESAEYGYTF. In DNA form, the CDR3 reads TGTGCCAGCAGTGAGTCGGCGGAGTATGGCTACACCTTC.

This sequence joins TRBV28 and TRBJ2-1; the D gene is possibly TRBD1 (5 bases). The CDR3 totals 16 residues. Trimming removed 7 bases from V and 5 bases from J, with 21 bases in between. The germline V gene has CDR1 MDHEN and CDR2 SYDVKM. CDR3 coding DNA: TGTGCCAGCAATCTACGCCTACAGGTGACCCACAATGAGCAGTTCTTC. This codes for CASNLRLQVTHNEQFF.

The chain has TRBV11-2 and TRBJ1-2, with no clear D. CDR3 size: 12 residues. Germline V lookup: CDR1 SGHAT, CDR2 FQNNGV. With 1 base removed from V and 5 bases from J, the gap between germline ends came to 5 bases. In DNA, the CDR3 is TGTGCCAGCAGCTTAGGAGTATATGGCTACACCTTC. It specifies CASSLGVYGYTF.

The rearrangement joins TRBV7-3 to TRBJ2-1; weak D call: TRBD2 (6 bases). The length of the CDR3 is 13 residues. Germline CDR1 is SGHTA and CDR2 is FQGTGA. V was shortened by 5 bases and J by 5 bases, with 10 bases between the two germline ends. CDR3 DNA sequence: TGTGCCAGCAGCCTCCGGGGGAACAATGAGCAGTTCTTC. Its translation is CASSLRGNNEQFF.